The 2 T cell receptor beta chains presented below share a single source sample, sequenced in a study of shared clonotypes between healthy human individuals. Terminally differentiated effector memory CD45RA+ cells were excluded by CCR7 positive selection of CD45RO-negative cells. The repertoire was sequenced with immunoSEQ multiplex PCR; TCRdb's copy has only in-frame clones and lacks some. The sample has around 2,000,000 clones; around 96% are singletons. Sequenced material: naive CD8+ T cells sorted from blood. The receptors were sampled from a man aged 18 to 29 in good health.

On this clone itself: Additional DNA sequences in this sample encode the identical CDR3. The chain recombines TRBV5-1 with TRBJ1-2; possible D gene TRBD1, 5 bases. This CDR3 spans 14 amino acids. The V and J ends lost 0 bases and 2 bases respectively, with 8 bases between them. Per the germline V gene, CDR1 is SGHRS and CDR2 is YFSETQ. The CDR3 region has the DNA TGCGCCAGCAGCTTGGCCGGGGGGAACTATGGCTACACCTTC. Protein sequence: CASSLAGGNYGYTF.

V and J are TRBV7-9 and TRBJ1-6; D is perhaps TRBD1 (5 bases). Germline V gene sequence: CDR1 SEHNR, CDR2 FQNEAQ (reference sequence). V was clipped by 5 bases and J by 6 bases, with 11 bases between them. This CDR3 spans 14 amino acids. The CDR3 is CASSPSTVNSPLHF. In DNA, the CDR3 is TGTGCCAGCAGCCCATCGACAGTTAATTCACCCCTCCACTTT.